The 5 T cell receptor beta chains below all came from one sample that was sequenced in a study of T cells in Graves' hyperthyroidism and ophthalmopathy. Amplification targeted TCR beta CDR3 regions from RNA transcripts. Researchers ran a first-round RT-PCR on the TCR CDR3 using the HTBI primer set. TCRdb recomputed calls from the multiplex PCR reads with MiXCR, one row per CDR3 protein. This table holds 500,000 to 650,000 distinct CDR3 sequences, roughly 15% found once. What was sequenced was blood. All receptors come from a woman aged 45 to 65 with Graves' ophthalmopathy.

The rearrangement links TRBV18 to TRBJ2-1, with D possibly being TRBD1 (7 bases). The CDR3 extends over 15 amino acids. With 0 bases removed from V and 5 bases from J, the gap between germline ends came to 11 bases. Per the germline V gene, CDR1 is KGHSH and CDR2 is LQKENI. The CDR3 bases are TGTGCCAGCTCACCACCGGCGGGACAGAACAATGAGCAGTTCTTC. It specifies CASSPPAGQNNEQFF.

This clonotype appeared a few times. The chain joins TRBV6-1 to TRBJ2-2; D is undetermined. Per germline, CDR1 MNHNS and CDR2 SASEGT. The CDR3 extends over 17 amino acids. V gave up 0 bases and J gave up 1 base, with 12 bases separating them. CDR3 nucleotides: TGTGCCAGCAGTGAAGCGCTGAGGTACGGGAACACCGGGGAGCTGTTTTTT. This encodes CASSEALRYGNTGELFF.

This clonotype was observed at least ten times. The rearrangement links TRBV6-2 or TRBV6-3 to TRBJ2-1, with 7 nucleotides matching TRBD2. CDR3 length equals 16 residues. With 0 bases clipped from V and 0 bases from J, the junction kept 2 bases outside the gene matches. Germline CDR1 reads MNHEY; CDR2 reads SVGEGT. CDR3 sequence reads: CASSYSGGYSYNEQFF. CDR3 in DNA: TGTGCCAGCAGTTACTCCGGGGGGTACTCCTACAATGAGCAGTTCTTC.

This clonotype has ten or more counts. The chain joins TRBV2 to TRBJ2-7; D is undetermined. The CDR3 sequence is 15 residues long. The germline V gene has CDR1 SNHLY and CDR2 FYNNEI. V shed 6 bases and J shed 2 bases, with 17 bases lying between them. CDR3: CASSAQALSTYEQYF. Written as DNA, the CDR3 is TGTGCCAGCAGCGCCCAGGCCCTTAGTACCTACGAGCAGTACTTC.

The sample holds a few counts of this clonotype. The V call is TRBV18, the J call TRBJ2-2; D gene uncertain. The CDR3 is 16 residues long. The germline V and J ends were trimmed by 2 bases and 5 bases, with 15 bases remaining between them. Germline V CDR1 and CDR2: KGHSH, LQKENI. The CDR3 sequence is CASSPIDPPRTGELFF. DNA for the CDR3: TGTGCCAGCTCACCAATAGACCCCCCCAGGACCGGGGAGCTGTTTTTT.